Following are 18 T cell receptor beta chains from one sample sequenced in a study of control samples from healthy donors and cancer patients. The assay was immunoSEQ multiplex PCR, and TCRdb's table has in-frame clones only and misses some. Among 150,000 to 200,000 clones listed, 85% to 95% were seen once. Sequenced sample: blood. Source of these receptors: a man between 25 and 39 years old in good health.

The chain recombines TRBV5-6 with TRBJ2-7, with a possible D match to TRBD1 (6 bases). V was shortened by 0 bases and J by 2 bases, with 9 bases between the two germline ends. The V gene's germline CDR1 is SGHDT and CDR2 YYEEEE. CDR3 length: 14 residues. CDR3 DNA: TGTGCCAGCAGCTTGGGGACAGACACCTACGAGCAGTACTTC. It encodes CASSLGTDTYEQYF. Drawing the rest from reference TRBV5-6 and TRBJ2-7, the complete variable domain is DAGVTQSPTHLIKTRGQQVTLRCSPKSGHDTVSWYQQALGQGPQFIFQYYEEEERQRGNFPDRFSGHQFPNYSSELNVNALLLGDSALYLCASSLGTDTYEQYFGPGTRLTVT.

This chain joins TRBV4-3 and TRBJ1-1; D might be TRBD1 (6 bases). Trimming stripped 4 bases from V and 5 bases from J, with 17 bases between. Germline V gene sequence: CDR1 LGHNA, CDR2 YSLEER. CDR3 length equals 15 residues. The CDR3 protein is CASSPVQGPGTEAFF. The CDR3 DNA reads as TGCGCCAGCAGCCCTGTACAGGGTCCAGGGACTGAAGCTTTCTTT.

The sample holds one count of this clone. The rearrangement joins TRBV7-2 to TRBJ2-5; D unresolved. Trimming took 2 bases from V and 5 from J, leaving 15 bases between them. CDR1 is SGHTA and CDR2 is FQGNSA in the germline V gene. The CDR3 is 15 amino acids. Here the CDR3 reads CASSLTVQGRETQYF. The DNA for the CDR3 is TGTGCCAGCAGCTTAACGGTACAAGGGCGGGAGACCCAGTACTTC.

The CDR3 here is CASRPTSNIYEQYF. The DNA of the CDR3 is TGTGCCAGCAGGCCGACTAGCAACATCTACGAGCAGTACTTC. This chain connects TRBV2 to TRBJ2-7, with 7 bases that match TRBD2. Germline assignment: CDR1 SNHLY and CDR2 FYNNEI. CDR3 size: 14 residues. V was pared by 6 bases and J by 3 bases, with 8 bases of the junction left unmatched. Full variable domain (remainder filled in from reference TRBV2 and TRBJ2-7): EPEVTQTPSHQVTQMGQEVILRCVPISNHLYFYWYRQILGQKVEFLVSFYNNEISEKSEIFDDQFSVERPDGSNFTLKIRSTKLEDSAMYFCASRPTSNIYEQYFGPGTRLTVT.

About this clone: Its ends do not fully match the called genes, so a read error is possible. The CDR3 DNA is TGTGCCTGGATCCGGGACAGGGGCGGGAGTGGGACCAACGTCCTGACTTTC. It specifies CAWIRDRGGSGTNVLTF. The chain joins TRBV30 to TRBJ2-6, with TRBD1 matching over 10 bases. The CDR3 runs 17 residues. CDR1 and CDR2 from the germline V gene are GTSNPN and SVGIG (reference sequence).

This sequence joins TRBV27 and TRBJ2-7; D perhaps matches TRBD1 (5 bases). The V and J ends lost 2 bases and 2 bases respectively, with 7 bases between them. The germline V gene has CDR1 MNHEY and CDR2 SMNVEV (reference sequence). The CDR3 covers 13 residues. The CDR3 protein is CASSLRQPYEQYF. CDR3 DNA sequence: TGTGCCAGCAGTTTAAGACAGCCCTACGAGCAGTACTTC.

This clone was seen only a few times. This specimen includes other DNA sequences encoding the same CDR3. V gene TRBV6-5 combines with J gene TRBJ1-5; no firm D call. Germline CDR1 reads MNHEY; CDR2 reads SVGAGI. The CDR3 covers 13 residues. V was shortened by 5 bases and J by 3 bases, with 8 bases between the two germline ends. CDR3 residues: CASSRSINQPQHF. The CDR3 DNA follows: TGTGCCAGCAGTCGCTCGATCAATCAGCCCCAGCATTTT.

V is TRBV21-1 and J is TRBJ2-3; whether TRBD2, the table's D call, matches the DNA was not checked. TRBV21-1 is deemed a pseudogene. The CDR3 totals 14 residues. This CDR3 is CAIPLAGGTDTQYF. In DNA form, the CDR3 reads TGTGCCATCCCGCTAGCGGGGGGCACAGATACGCAGTATTTT.

The rearrangement links TRBV18 to TRBJ1-1, with D tentatively TRBD1 (5 bases). Trimming removed 3 bases at V and 5 bases at J, with 10 bases between. The CDR3 contains 13 residues. Germline V gene data show CDR1 as KGHSH and CDR2 as LQKENI. CDR3 sequence reads: CASSPQRGTEAFF. The CDR3 nucleotides read TGTGCCAGCTCACCTCAAAGGGGAACTGAAGCTTTCTTT.

This chain joins TRBV29-1 and TRBJ2-7; D not certain. Germline CDR1 SQVTM, CDR2 ANQGSEA. V lost 4 bases, J lost 5 bases, and 9 bases lay in between. CDR3 size: 11 residues. In DNA form, the CDR3 reads TGCAGCGTTGTAATAACAGACGAGCAGTACTTC. This translates into CSVVITDEQYF.

The rearrangement joins TRBV4-3 to TRBJ1-1; 7 bases line up with TRBD1. CDR1 and CDR2 from the germline V gene are LGHNA and YSLEER. There are 13 residues in the CDR3. V lost 0 bases, J lost 8 bases, and 3 bases stayed unmatched. CDR3 region: CASSQEEGAEAFF. The CDR3 coding sequence is TGCGCCAGCAGCCAAGAGGAGGGGGCGGAAGCTTTCTTT.

The chain joins TRBV12-5 to TRBJ1-2, with 7 bases identical to TRBD1. Per germline, CDR1 LGHNT and CDR2 FRNRAP. With V trimmed by 5 bases and J by 4 bases, 7 bases remained unmatched. There are 14 residues in the CDR3. The CDR3, as DNA: TGTGCTAGTGGTCCCGAGACAGGGCTCTATGGCTACACCTTC. This sequence encodes CASGPETGLYGYTF.

This chain connects TRBV7-9 to TRBJ2-7; possible D gene TRBD2, 5 bases. Germline assignment: CDR1 SEHNR and CDR2 FQNEAQ (reference sequence). Trimming took off 3 bases at V and 0 bases at J, with 12 bases between the two ends. The CDR3 is made up of 15 amino acids. The CDR3 loop is CASSFGRGISYEQYF. The CDR3 DNA reads TGTGCCAGCAGCTTTGGACGAGGGATCTCCTACGAGCAGTACTTC.

The chain combines TRBV2 with TRBJ2-7, with D possibly being TRBD1 or TRBD2 (5 bases each). CDR1 and CDR2 (germline): SNHLY, FYNNEI. This CDR3 is 14 amino acids long. Trimming stripped 7 bases from V and 2 bases from J, with 15 bases between. The CDR3 spells CASNPGRQTYEQYF. The CDR3 nucleotides are TGTGCCAGCAATCCGGGACGCCAGACCTACGAGCAGTACTTC.

This clone was picked up a small number of times. For the CDR3, the DNA is TGTGCCAGCAGCCGAGGACAGTTATGGTCCTCTGAAGCTTTCTTT. Encoded protein: CASSRGQLWSSEAFF. The chain uses TRBV3-1 (or the pseudogene TRBV3-2) and TRBJ1-1, with D possibly matching TRBD1 (6 bases). CDR1 and CDR2 from the germline V gene are LGHDT and YNNKEL (reference sequence). This CDR3 comprises 15 residues. Trimming took 4 bases from V and 6 from J, leaving 18 bases between them.

V gene TRBV28 combines with J gene TRBJ1-3; 9 bases fit TRBD1. In germline, CDR1 is MDHEN, CDR2 SYDVKM. The CDR3 consists of 15 residues. V was clipped by 3 bases and J by 3 bases; unmatched bases: 3. CDR3 region: CASSFQDRGGNTIYF. Here the CDR3 DNA reads TGTGCCAGCAGTTTCCAGGACAGGGGTGGAAACACCATATATTTT.

This chain connects TRBV7-8 to TRBJ2-5, with 7 bases that match TRBD2. Germline V gene data show CDR1 as SGHVS and CDR2 as FQNEAQ. The J segment lost 2 bases and the V segment lost 1 base, leaving 7 bases of the junction unmatched. There are 16 residues in the CDR3. The CDR3 DNA reads TGTGCCAGCAGCTTAGGGGGCGGGGGAGGTCAAGAGACCCAGTACTTC. This encodes CASSLGGGGGQETQYF.

This clone was found once. The chain employs TRBV15 and TRBJ2-7; maybe TRBD2 (6 bases). CDR1 LNHNV and CDR2 YYDKDF come from the germline V gene (reference sequence). CDR3 length: 16 residues. The V end lost 0 bases, the J end lost 4 bases, and 16 bases lay between the germline ends. The CDR3 loop reads CATSRDQRVGIYEQYF. In nucleotides, the CDR3 is TGTGCCACCAGCAGAGATCAGCGGGTCGGGATTTACGAGCAGTACTTC.